This TCR beta chain originates from a study of T cell changes during pregnancy in multiple sclerosis. Using immunoSEQ multiplex PCR, the repertoire was profiled, and TCRdb retains in-frame clones only, with some absent. The sample lists more than 65,000 clones, 85% to 90% occurring once. There are 14 residues in the CDR3. Germline V gene sequence: CDR1 SNHLY, CDR2 FYNNEI. V was clipped by 7 bases and J by 5 bases, with 17 bases between them. The sequence derives from a female donor in good health, enrolled as a control in a pregnancy study. Source: peripheral blood, taken after pregnancy. J is TRBJ1-1 and V is TRBV2; maybe TRBD1 (5 bases). CDR3 sequence (DNA): TGTGCCAGCATTGAGGGCGGGGGTGTGACTGAAGCTTTCTTT. Translating it yields CASIEGGGVTEAFF.